The 15 T cell receptor beta chains below all came from one sample that was sequenced in a study of shared clonotypes between healthy human individuals. The protocol was immunoSEQ multiplex PCR, while the TCRdb copy is restricted to in-frame clones and leaves out a portion. The sample lists under 600,000 clones, less than 98% occurring once. Sequencing input: naive CD4+ T cells sorted from blood. The subset denotes: CD45RA+ positively selected. The receptors come from a woman younger than 45 in good health.

The chain joins TRBV19 to TRBJ1-5, with D unresolved. Germline CDR1 is LNHDA and CDR2 is SQIVND (reference sequence). The CDR3 is 16 amino acids. The V end lost 5 bases, the J end lost 2 bases, and 16 bases lay between the germline ends. CDR3 region: CASSDLVGVGNQPQHF. DNA for the CDR3: TGTGCCAGTAGTGATCTCGTCGGGGTAGGCAATCAGCCCCAGCATTTT.

This chain uses TRBV6-5 with TRBJ1-1; 7 bases line up with TRBD1. This CDR3 is 15 amino acids long. The germline V gene has CDR1 MNHEY and CDR2 SVGAGI. Losses at the gene ends were 0 bases for V and 1 base for J; bases not matched to a gene: 2. The DNA for the CDR3 is TGTGCCAGCAGTTACTCCACAGGGGCGAACACTGAAGCTTTCTTT. Amino acids: CASSYSTGANTEAFF.

The rearrangement joins TRBV4-1 to TRBJ2-1; TRBD2 is a possible D gene (6 bases). Trimming removed 0 bases at V and 4 bases at J, with 10 bases between. The germline V gene has CDR1 MGHRA and CDR2 YSYEKL. CDR3 length: 15 amino acids. CDR3 sequence: CASSQDWAGYNEQFF. The CDR3 DNA reads as TGCGCCAGCAGCCAAGATTGGGCGGGGTACAATGAGCAGTTCTTC.

In this sample, this clone turned up once. V and J are TRBV7-2 and TRBJ2-7; D is perhaps TRBD1 or TRBD2 (5 bases each). The germline V gene has CDR1 SGHTA and CDR2 FQGNSA. This CDR3 contains 14 residues. V gave up 5 bases and J gave up 5 bases, with 16 bases separating them. Written as DNA, the CDR3 is TGTGCCAGCAGCCTGAATAGGGACGCCAACGAGCAGTACTTC. It translates to CASSLNRDANEQYF.

This chain links TRBV5-1 with TRBJ2-1, with TRBD2 identical over 9 bases. With 4 bases clipped from V and 7 bases from J, the junction kept 9 bases outside the gene matches. The germline CDR1 and CDR2 sequences are SGHRS and YFSETQ. The CDR3 covers 15 residues. The CDR3 nucleotides are TGCGCCAGCAGCGGACTAGCGACCGAAGCGAATGAGCAGTTCTTC. It is translated as CASSGLATEANEQFF.

CDR3 coding DNA: TGTGCCACCAGCAGAGTTCGGGAGCGGGGATACTCCAGCTCCTACAATGAGCAGTTCTTC. It yields the protein CATSRVRERGYSSSYNEQFF. The chain uses TRBV15 and TRBJ2-1, with 7 nucleotides matching TRBD2. Germline CDR1 is LNHNV and CDR2 is YYDKDF (reference sequence). The trim removed 1 base at V and 0 bases at J, leaving 15 bases unmatched. This CDR3 contains 20 residues.

J is TRBJ2-5 and V is TRBV4-2; 7 nucleotides align to TRBD2. In germline, CDR1 is LGHNA, CDR2 YNFKEQ. The length of the CDR3 is 16 residues. V gave up 0 bases and J gave up 1 base; unmatched junction bases: 5. This CDR3 reads CASSQDVPGGQETQYF. In DNA form, the CDR3 reads TGTGCCAGCAGCCAAGACGTACCGGGGGGCCAAGAGACCCAGTACTTC.

This chain joins TRBV15 and TRBJ2-7, with TRBD2 matching 8 bases. The germline CDR1 and CDR2 sequences are LNHNV and YYDKDF (reference sequence). The ends lost 1 base at V and 6 bases at J; junction bases unmatched: 11. The length of the CDR3 is 16 residues. CDR3 sequence (DNA): TGTGCCACCAGCAGAGGGGCGGGGGGCTCCCCTACCGAGCAGTACTTC. Translated: CATSRGAGGSPTEQYF.

The chain has TRBV27 and TRBJ2-5; 9 bases align to TRBD2. The DNA end is more similar to TRBJ2-7, so the J call may be wrong. This CDR3 is 16 amino acids long. Germline V gene sequence: CDR1 MNHEY, CDR2 SMNVEV (reference sequence). As DNA, the CDR3 is TGTGCCAGCAGTCCCCTCGGACTAGCGTTCTCCTACGAGCAGTACTTC. Its translation is CASSPLGLAFSYEQYF.

The rearrangement joins TRBV21-1 to TRBJ1-2; TRBD1 is the table's D call and was not checked against the DNA. TRBV21-1 is recorded as a pseudogene. CDR3 size: 16 residues. The DNA of the CDR3 is TGTGCCAGCAGCAAAGGACAGGTGATTACTAACTATGGCTACACCTTC. It translates to CASSKGQVITNYGYTF.

This chain connects TRBV4-1 to TRBJ2-2, with D perhaps being TRBD1 or TRBD2 (6 bases each). V dropped 2 bases and J dropped 7 bases, with 26 bases sitting between them. Germline CDR1 is MGHRA and CDR2 is YSYEKL. The CDR3 sequence is 19 residues long. In nucleotides, the CDR3 is TGCGCCAGCAGCCAACCCTTAGATTGGGGGGCGAGCGGTCACGGGGAGCTGTTTTTT. Translating it yields CASSQPLDWGASGHGELFF.

The genes are TRBV7-3 and TRBJ2-3; 8 bases line up with TRBD1. The CDR3 consists of 13 residues. V lost 9 bases, J lost 6 bases, and 8 bases stayed unmatched. CDR1 and CDR2 (germline): SGHTA, FQGTGA. The CDR3 region is CASSDRELDTQYF. CDR3 sequence (DNA): TGTGCCAGTTCGGACAGGGAGTTGGATACGCAGTATTTT. Full variable domain (missing parts from reference TRBV7-3 and TRBJ2-3): GAGVSQTPSNKVTEKGKYVELRCDPISGHTALYWYRQSLGQGPEFLIYFQGTGAADDSGLPNDRFFAVRPEGSVSTLKIQRTERGDSAVYLCASSDRELDTQYFGPGTRLTVL.

V and J are TRBV7-2 and TRBJ2-7; TRBD1 matches at 7 bases. Per germline, CDR1 SGHTA and CDR2 FQGNSA. V lost 4 bases, J lost 0 bases, and 9 bases stayed unmatched. This CDR3 is 16 amino acids long. CDR3: CASSSDRQGPSYEQYF. The DNA of the CDR3 is TGTGCCAGCAGCTCTGACCGACAGGGCCCCTCCTACGAGCAGTACTTC.

This rearrangement joins TRBV15 to TRBJ2-3, with TRBD1 matching over 10 bases. Germline CDR1 LNHNV, CDR2 YYDKDF (reference sequence). Losses at the gene ends were 0 bases for V and 3 bases for J; bases not matched to a gene: 0. The CDR3 runs 15 residues. The CDR3 region is CATSREGQGTDTQYF. In DNA form, the CDR3 reads TGTGCCACCAGCAGAGAGGGACAGGGGACAGATACGCAGTATTTT.

V usage is TRBV18 and J usage is TRBJ2-1; 9 bases are a match to TRBD1. CDR3 length: 16 residues. V trimming: 0 bases; J trimming: 6 bases; junction bases outside the gene matches: 6. CDR1 and CDR2 from the germline V gene are KGHSH and LQKENI. For the CDR3, the DNA is TGTGCCAGCTCACCACCGGCGACAGGGGGTAGCAATGAGCAGTTCTTC. Encoded protein: CASSPPATGGSNEQFF.